This T cell receptor (beta chain) was profiled in a study of cytomegalovirus exposure and HLA in healthy donors. The germline V gene encodes CDR1 SGHTA and CDR2 FQGTGA. CDR3 size: 15 residues. Between the trimmed V and J ends, which lost 2 bases and 5 bases, there was a span of 14 bases. Use of 60 Vbeta and 13 Jbeta primers characterized the PCR. TCRdb's copy holds only in-frame clones and misses some; the assay was immunoSEQ multiplex PCR. The table records some 200,000 clones, 70% to 85% of them present only once. The chain joins TRBV7-3 to TRBJ2-3; D possibly corresponds to TRBD2 (6 bases). The sample taken for sequencing was PBMCs. The receptor comes from a boy aged 2 to 10 in good health and CMV-seronegative. CDR3 sequence reads: CASSLSGTVIDTQYF. The DNA of the CDR3 is TGTGCCAGCAGCTTATCAGGGACTGTAATAGATACGCAGTATTTT.